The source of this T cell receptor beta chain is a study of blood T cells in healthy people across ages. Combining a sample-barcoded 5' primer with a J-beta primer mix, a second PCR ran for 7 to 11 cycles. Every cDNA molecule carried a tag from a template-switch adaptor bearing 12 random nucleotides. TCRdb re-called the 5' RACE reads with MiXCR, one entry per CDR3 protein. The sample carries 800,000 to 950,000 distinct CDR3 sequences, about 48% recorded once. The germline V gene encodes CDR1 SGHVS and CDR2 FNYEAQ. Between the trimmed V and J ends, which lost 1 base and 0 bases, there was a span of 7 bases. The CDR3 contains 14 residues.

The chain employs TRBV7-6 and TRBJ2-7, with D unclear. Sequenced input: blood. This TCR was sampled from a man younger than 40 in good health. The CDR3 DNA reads TGTGCCAGCAGCTTAGAGCTTAACTCCTACGAGCAGTACTTC. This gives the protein CASSLELNSYEQYF.